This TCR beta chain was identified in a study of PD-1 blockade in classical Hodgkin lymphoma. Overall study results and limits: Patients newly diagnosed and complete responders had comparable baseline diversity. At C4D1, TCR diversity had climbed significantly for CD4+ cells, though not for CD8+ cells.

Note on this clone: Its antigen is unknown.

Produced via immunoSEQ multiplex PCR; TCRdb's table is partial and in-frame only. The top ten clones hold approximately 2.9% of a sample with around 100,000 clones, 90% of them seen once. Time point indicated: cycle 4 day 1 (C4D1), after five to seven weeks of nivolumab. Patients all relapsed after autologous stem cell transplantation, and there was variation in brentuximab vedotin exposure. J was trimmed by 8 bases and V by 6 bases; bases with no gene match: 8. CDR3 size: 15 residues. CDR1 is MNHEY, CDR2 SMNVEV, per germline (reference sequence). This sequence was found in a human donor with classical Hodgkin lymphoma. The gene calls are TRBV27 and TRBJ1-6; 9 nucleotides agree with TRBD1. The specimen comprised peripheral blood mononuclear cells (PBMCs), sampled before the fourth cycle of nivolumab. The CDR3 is CASSAMGQGYSPLHF. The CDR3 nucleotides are TGTGCCAGCAGCGCCATGGGACAGGGTTATTCACCCCTCCACTTT.